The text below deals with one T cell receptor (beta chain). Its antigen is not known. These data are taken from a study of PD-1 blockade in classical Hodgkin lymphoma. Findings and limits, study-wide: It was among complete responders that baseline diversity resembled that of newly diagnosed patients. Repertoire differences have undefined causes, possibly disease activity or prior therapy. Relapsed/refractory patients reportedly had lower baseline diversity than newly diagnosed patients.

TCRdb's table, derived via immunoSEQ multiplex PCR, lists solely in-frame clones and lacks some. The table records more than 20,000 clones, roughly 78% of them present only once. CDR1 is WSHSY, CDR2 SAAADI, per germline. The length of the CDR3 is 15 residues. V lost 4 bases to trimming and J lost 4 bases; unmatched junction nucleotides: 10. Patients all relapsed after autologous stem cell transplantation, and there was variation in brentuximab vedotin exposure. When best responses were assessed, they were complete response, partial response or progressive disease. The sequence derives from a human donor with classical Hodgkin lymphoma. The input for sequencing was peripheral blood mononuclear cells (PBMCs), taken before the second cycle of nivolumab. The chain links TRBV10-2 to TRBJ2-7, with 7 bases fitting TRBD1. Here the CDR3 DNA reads TGCGCCAGCAGTGCAGAGGACAGGTTTCATTACGAGCAGTACTTC. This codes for CASSAEDRFHYEQYF.